This T cell receptor (beta chain) was captured in a study of T cell responses to AZD1222 COVID-19 vaccine. Note on this clone: As yet, its antigen is unknown.

Regarding the study as a whole: Across the whole spike, CD4 TCRs peaked at regions 160-218 and 743-854.

Doses given second, at about 4 or about 12 weeks, were pooled. Germline V gene data show CDR1 as SGHRS and CDR2 as YFSETQ. Trimming cost V 5 bases and J 9 bases, with 13 bases left between them. The CDR3 covers 12 residues. Method: immunoSEQ multiplex PCR; TCRdb's copy keeps in-frame clones and lacks some. The sample holds some 150,000 clones, 86% seen once. The sequencing used peripheral blood, collected 28 days after the second AZD1222 dose. This clonotype was sampled from an adult who received the AZD1222 COVID-19 vaccine. The chain carries TRBV5-1 and TRBJ2-3; D is ambiguous. The CDR3 sequence is CASSPDGGTQYF. In nucleotides, the CDR3 is TGCGCCAGCAGTCCCGATGGTGGAACGCAGTATTTT.